This passage covers 20 T cell receptor beta chains from one sample sequenced in a study of cytomegalovirus exposure and HLA in healthy donors. A multiplex PCR was run with 60 Vbeta primers and 13 Jbeta primers. Profiled with immunoSEQ multiplex PCR; TCRdb holds only in-frame clones, not every one. The sample lists approximately 190,000 clones; roughly 80% were seen once. Sequences were obtained from PBMCs. The receptors come from a man aged 50 to 60 in good health and CMV-seronegative.

As to this clone: This sample includes further DNA sequences coding for the same CDR3. The chain combines TRBV18 with TRBJ1-1; tentatively, D is TRBD1 (5 bases). The CDR3 spans 12 residues. The germline CDR1 and CDR2 sequences are KGHSH and LQKENI. V was clipped by 6 bases and J by 2 bases, with 7 bases between them. CDR3 in amino acids: CASSDRNTEAFF. The CDR3, as DNA: TGTGCCAGCTCCGACAGAAACACTGAAGCTTTCTTT. Together with reference TRBV18 and TRBJ1-1, the CDR3 gives the full variable domain: NAGVMQNPRHLVRRRGQEARLRCSPMKGHSHVYWYRQLPEEGLKFMVYLQKENIIDESGMPKERFSAEFPKEGPSILRIQQVVRGDSAAYFCASSDRNTEAFFGQGTRLTVV.

The DNA of the CDR3 is TGTGCCAGCAGCCCGTCCCGGGACAGGGTTGAAAAACTGTTTTTT. Its translation: CASSPSRDRVEKLFF. The chain joins TRBV11-2 to TRBJ1-4; 9 bases are shared with TRBD1. CDR1 and CDR2 from the germline V gene are SGHAT and FQNNGV. CDR3 length equals 15 residues. After removal of 5 bases from V and 7 bases from J, the junction contained 8 bases not matched to a gene.

V is TRBV18 and J is TRBJ2-7, with D perhaps TRBD1 (5 bases). Trimming pared 6 bases from V and 1 base from J, leaving 13 bases between. This CDR3 has 14 amino acids. Germline lookup yields CDR1 KGHSH and CDR2 LQKENI. The CDR3 DNA reads as TGTGCCAGCTCCAAGGGGCGGCGGTCCTACGAGCAGTACTTC. Translation: CASSKGRRSYEQYF. The complete variable domain, with remaining parts taken from reference TRBV18 and TRBJ2-7, reads NAGVMQNPRHLVRRRGQEARLRCSPMKGHSHVYWYRQLPEEGLKFMVYLQKENIIDESGMPKERFSAEFPKEGPSILRIQQVVRGDSAAYFCASSKGRRSYEQYFGPGTRLTVT.

The rearrangement joins TRBV7-2 to TRBJ2-3, with TRBD2 matching over 10 bases. Germline-derived CDR1 and CDR2 are SGHTA and FQGNSA. This CDR3 comprises 15 residues. V lost 5 bases to trimming and J lost 8 bases; unmatched junction nucleotides: 10. CDR3 loop: CASSPERGGRSTQYF. CDR3 coding DNA: TGTGCCAGCAGCCCCGAGCGGGGGGGCCGAAGTACGCAGTATTTT.

The chain uses TRBV21-1 and TRBJ1-5; the table calls TRBD1, which could not be checked here. TRBV21-1 is listed as a pseudogene. CDR3 size: 17 residues. CDR3 DNA sequence: TGTGCCAGCAGCAAAGGAGGGGGAACAGGGATGCATCAGCCCCAGCATTTT. It yields the protein CASSKGGGTGMHQPQHF.

The V call is TRBV29-1, the J call TRBJ2-7; 9 bases are shared with TRBD1. Germline-derived CDR1 and CDR2 are SQVTM and ANQGSEA. CDR3 length: 13 residues. After removal of 1 base from V and 3 bases from J, the junction contained 1 base not matched to a gene. DNA of the CDR3: TGCAGCGTTGAAGGACAGGGGGGCTACGAGCAGTACTTC. Translated, it gives CSVEGQGGYEQYF.

This chain joins TRBV5-1 and TRBJ2-3; D might be TRBD2 (5 bases). Germline CDR1 and CDR2: SGHRS and YFSETQ. This CDR3 contains 15 residues. V dropped 3 bases and J dropped 0 bases, with 11 bases sitting between them. DNA of the CDR3: TGCGCCAGCAGCTCGACTATTCCCAGCACAGATACGCAGTATTTT. Its translation: CASSSTIPSTDTQYF.

The chain recombines TRBV2 with TRBJ1-4; D is ambiguous. V lost 0 bases, J lost 6 bases, and 5 bases lay in between. The CDR3 consists of 13 residues. CDR1 SNHLY and CDR2 FYNNEI come from the germline V gene. The CDR3 nucleotides read TGTGCCAGCAGTGAAGCGGAGTATGAAAAACTGTTTTTT. It yields the protein CASSEAEYEKLFF.

V usage is TRBV7-2 and J usage is TRBJ1-2, with D perhaps matching TRBD1 (6 bases). Germline CDR1 is SGHTA and CDR2 is FQGNSA. The CDR3 consists of 12 residues. The ends were cut back, 4 bases at V and 7 bases at J, with 10 bases in the middle. The CDR3 sequence is CASSYTGFGYTF. The DNA of the CDR3 is TGTGCCAGCAGCTATACAGGGTTTGGCTACACCTTC.

The V and J genes are TRBV5-1 and TRBJ2-3; 11 positions agree with TRBD2. The CDR3 has 16 amino acids. V shed 1 base and J 2 bases; nucleotides not matched to a gene: 3. Germline V CDR1 and CDR2: SGHRS, YFSETQ. The CDR3 region has the DNA TGCGCCAGCAGCTTGATAGCGGGGGGGAACACAGATACGCAGTATTTT. Translation: CASSLIAGGNTDTQYF.

V gene TRBV19 combines with J gene TRBJ2-5, with TRBD1 matching 7 bases. Germline CDR1 reads LNHDA; CDR2 reads SQIVND (reference sequence). The V and J ends lost 4 bases and 5 bases, in that order; junction bases with no gene match: 7. CDR3 size: 14 residues. CDR3 nucleotides: TGTGCCAGTAGTAGACAGGGTGAGAAGGAGACCCAGTACTTC. This gives the protein CASSRQGEKETQYF.

The V call is TRBV29-1, the J call TRBJ1-2; maybe TRBD1 (5 bases). CDR3 length: 13 amino acids. V was trimmed by 7 bases and J by 4 bases, leaving 16 bases between them. Germline V CDR1 and CDR2: SQVTM, ANQGSEA. CDR3 amino acids: CSAESAGPYGYTF. Here the CDR3 DNA reads TGCAGCGCCGAAAGTGCAGGGCCCTATGGCTACACCTTC.

V and J are TRBV4-3 and TRBJ1-4; 8 nucleotides line up with TRBD1. J lost 5 bases, V lost 4 bases, and 3 bases had no gene match. CDR1 and CDR2 (germline): LGHNA, YSLEER. This CDR3 is 14 amino acids long. The CDR3 region has the DNA TGCGCCAGCAGCCTGGGACAGGCAAATGAAAAACTGTTTTTT. Protein product: CASSLGQANEKLFF.

The V call is TRBV7-9, the J call TRBJ2-3, with 7 nucleotides matching TRBD2. Germline values: CDR1 SEHNR, CDR2 FQNEAQ (reference sequence). This CDR3 is 15 amino acids long. Germline trimming cut 2 bases from V and 5 bases from J; bases unmatched to any gene: 7. The CDR3, as DNA: TGTGCCAGCAGCTTATGGGCTAGCGGAGGAGATACGCAGTATTTT. Protein: CASSLWASGGDTQYF.

V is TRBV6-4 and J is TRBJ2-1; 9 nucleotides match TRBD1. The CDR3 has 14 amino acids. After removal of 5 bases from V and 5 bases from J, the junction contained 4 bases not matched to a gene. CDR1 MRHNA and CDR2 SNTAGT come from the germline V gene. DNA of the CDR3: TGTGCCAGCAGTAGGACAGGGGATAACAATGAGCAGTTCTTC. It specifies CASSRTGDNNEQFF.

The V and J genes are TRBV19 and TRBJ1-2; 8 positions agree with TRBD1. The CDR3 covers 13 residues. CDR1 and CDR2 from the germline V gene are LNHDA and SQIVND (reference sequence). Trimming at V came to 6 bases and at J to 7 bases, leaving 7 bases not matched to a gene. For the CDR3, the DNA is TGTGCCAGTAGGCCGGACAGGGCTCCTGGCTACACCTTC. Translation gives CASRPDRAPGYTF.

For this clone: Germline is not matched at one junction end, which may reflect a read error. The chain carries TRBV7-9 and TRBJ1-6, with a tentative D call TRBD1 (6 bases). Germline V gives CDR1 SEHNR, CDR2 FQNEAQ (reference sequence). This CDR3 is 16 amino acids long. CDR3 sequence: CSSSLNRVGENSPLHF. The CDR3 nucleotides read TGTTCCAGCAGCTTAAACAGGGTGGGTGAGAATTCACCCCTCCACTTT.

The chain links TRBV5-5 to TRBJ2-5; 8 bases map to TRBD2. CDR3 length: 15 residues. V lost 4 bases to trimming and J lost 5 bases; unmatched junction nucleotides: 10. Germline values: CDR1 SGHKS, CDR2 YYEKEE (reference sequence). CDR3: CASSTGTRLGETQYF. The CDR3 DNA is TGTGCCAGCAGCACAGGGACTAGGCTGGGGGAGACCCAGTACTTC. The variable domain in full, with the rest retrieved from reference TRBV5-5 and TRBJ2-5, is DAGVTQSPTHLIKTRGQQVTLRCSPISGHKSVSWYQQVLGQGPQFIFQYYEKEERGRGNFPDRFSARQFPNYSSELNVNALLLGDSALYLCASSTGTRLGETQYFGPGTRLLVL.

The chain links TRBV5-4 to TRBJ2-6; D is ambiguous. This CDR3 is 12 amino acids long. Germline CDR1 reads SGHNT; CDR2 reads YYREEE (reference sequence). The germline V and J ends were trimmed by 7 bases and 0 bases, with 2 bases remaining between them. Here the CDR3 DNA reads TGTGCCAGCCGCTCTGGGGCCAACGTCCTGACTTTC. Encoded protein: CASRSGANVLTF. The complete variable domain, with remaining parts taken from reference TRBV5-4 and TRBJ2-6, reads ETGVTQSPTHLIKTRGQQVTLRCSSQSGHNTVSWYQQALGQGPQFIFQYYREEENGRGNFPPRFSGLQFPNYSSELNVNALELDDSALYLCASRSGANVLTFGAGSRLTVL.

Comment on this clone: Sequence at one end of the junction differs from germline and may be a read error. The CDR3 region has the DNA TGTGCTAGCAGCCGGGGACAGAACACTGAAGCTTTCTTT. It encodes CASSRGQNTEAFF. This chain uses TRBV7-7 with TRBJ1-1; tentatively, D is TRBD1 (6 bases). CDR1 is SSHAT and CDR2 is FNYEAQ in the germline V gene (reference sequence). The CDR3 is 13 residues long.